This TCR beta chain was identified during a study of T cells after yellow fever vaccination. This clonotype was recorded a few times. TCRdb re-analysed the 5' RACE reads in MiXCR, keeping a single row per CDR3 protein. The repertoire holds under 700,000 distinct CDR3 sequences, roughly a sixth seen once, with around 15% in the top ten. The germline V gene has CDR1 MGHDK and CDR2 SYGVNS. The CDR3 spans 13 residues. Trimming took off 4 bases at V and 13 bases at J, with 14 bases between the two ends. The chain is built from TRBV25-1 and TRBJ2-6, with D perhaps assigned TRBD1 or TRBD2 (5 bases each). The origin of this receptor is a man between 18 and 35 years old who received the YFV17D yellow fever vaccine. The sequences come from PBMCs, collected 5 days after the first yellow fever vaccination. The CDR3 DNA is TGTGCCAGCAGTGCCAGGACGGGGCCGGTCCTGACTTTC. This codes for CASSARTGPVLTF.